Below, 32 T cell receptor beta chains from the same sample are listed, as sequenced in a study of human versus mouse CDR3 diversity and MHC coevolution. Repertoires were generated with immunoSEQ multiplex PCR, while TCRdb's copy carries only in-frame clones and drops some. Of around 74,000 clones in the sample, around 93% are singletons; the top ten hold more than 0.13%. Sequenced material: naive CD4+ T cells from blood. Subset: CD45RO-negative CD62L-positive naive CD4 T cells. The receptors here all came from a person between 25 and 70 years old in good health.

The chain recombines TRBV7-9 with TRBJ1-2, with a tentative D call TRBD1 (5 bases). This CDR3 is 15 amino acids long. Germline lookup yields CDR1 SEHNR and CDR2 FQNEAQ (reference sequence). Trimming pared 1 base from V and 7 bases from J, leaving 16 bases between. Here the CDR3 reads CASSLGGSQGGGYTF. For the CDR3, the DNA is TGTGCCAGCAGCTTAGGGGGTTCGCAGGGCGGTGGCTACACCTTC.

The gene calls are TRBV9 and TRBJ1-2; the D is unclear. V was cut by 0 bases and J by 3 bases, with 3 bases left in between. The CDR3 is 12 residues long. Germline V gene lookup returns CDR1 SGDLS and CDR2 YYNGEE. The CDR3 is CASSVEHYGYTF. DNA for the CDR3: TGTGCCAGCAGCGTAGAGCACTATGGCTACACCTTC.

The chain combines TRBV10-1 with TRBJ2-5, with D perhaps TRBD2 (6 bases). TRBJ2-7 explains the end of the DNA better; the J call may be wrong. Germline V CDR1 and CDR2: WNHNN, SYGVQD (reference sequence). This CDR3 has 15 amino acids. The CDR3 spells CASSESRAGRSEQYF. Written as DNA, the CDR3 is TGCGCCAGCAGTGAGTCGCGGGCAGGGAGGAGCGAGCAGTACTTC.

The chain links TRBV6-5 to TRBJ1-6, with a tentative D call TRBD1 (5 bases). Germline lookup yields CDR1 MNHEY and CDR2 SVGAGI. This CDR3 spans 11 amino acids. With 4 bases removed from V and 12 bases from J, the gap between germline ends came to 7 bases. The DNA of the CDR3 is TGTGCCAGCAGTTCGGGGGGACCCCTCCACTTT. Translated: CASSSGGPLHF.

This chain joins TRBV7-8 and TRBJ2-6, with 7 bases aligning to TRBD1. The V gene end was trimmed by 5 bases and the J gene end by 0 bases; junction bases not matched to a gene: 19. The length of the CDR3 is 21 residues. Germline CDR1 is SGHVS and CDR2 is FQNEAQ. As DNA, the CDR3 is TGTGCCAGCAGCCCGTACTCGACAGGGCGTACCCCCCCCTCTGGGGCCAACGTCCTGACTTTC. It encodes CASSPYSTGRTPPSGANVLTF.

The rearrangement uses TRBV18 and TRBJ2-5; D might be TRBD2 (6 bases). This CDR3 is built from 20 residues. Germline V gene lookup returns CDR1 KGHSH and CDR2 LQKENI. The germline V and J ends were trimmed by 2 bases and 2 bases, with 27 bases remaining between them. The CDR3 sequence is CASSPRAPKTSIGLQETQYF. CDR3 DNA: TGTGCCAGCTCACCAAGGGCCCCGAAAACTAGCATTGGACTTCAAGAGACCCAGTACTTC.

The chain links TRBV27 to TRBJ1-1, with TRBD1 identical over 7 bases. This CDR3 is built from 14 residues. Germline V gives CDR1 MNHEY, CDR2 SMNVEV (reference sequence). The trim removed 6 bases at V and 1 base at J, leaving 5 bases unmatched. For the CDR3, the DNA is TGTGCCAGCAGGAGGGACAGAACGAACACTGAAGCTTTCTTT. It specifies CASRRDRTNTEAFF.

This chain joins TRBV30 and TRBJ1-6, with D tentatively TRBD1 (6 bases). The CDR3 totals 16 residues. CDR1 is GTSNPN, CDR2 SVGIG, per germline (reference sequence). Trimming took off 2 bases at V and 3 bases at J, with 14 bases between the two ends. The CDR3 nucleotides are TGTGCCTGGAGTCTACAGGGTATCATCTATAATTCACCCCTCCACTTT. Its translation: CAWSLQGIIYNSPLHF.

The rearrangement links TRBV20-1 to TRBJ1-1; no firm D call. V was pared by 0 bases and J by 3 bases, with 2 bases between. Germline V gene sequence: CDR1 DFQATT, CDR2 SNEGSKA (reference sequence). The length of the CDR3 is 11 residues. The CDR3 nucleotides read TGCAGTGCTAGAGACGACACTGAAGCTTTCTTT. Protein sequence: CSARDDTEAFF.

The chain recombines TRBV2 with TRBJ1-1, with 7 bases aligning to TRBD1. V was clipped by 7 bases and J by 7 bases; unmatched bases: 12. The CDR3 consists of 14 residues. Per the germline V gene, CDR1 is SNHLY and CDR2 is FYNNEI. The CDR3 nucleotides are TGTGCCAGCACTGGCAGGGGGGCTCGGGGTGAAGCTTTCTTT. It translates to CASTGRGARGEAFF.

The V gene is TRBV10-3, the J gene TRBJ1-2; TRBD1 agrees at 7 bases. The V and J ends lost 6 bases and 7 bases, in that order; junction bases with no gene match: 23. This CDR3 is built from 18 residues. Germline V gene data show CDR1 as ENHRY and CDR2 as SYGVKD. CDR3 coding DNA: TGTGCCATCAGAATAACCCAAAACGGGACAGCCCAAGGAGGTGGCTACACCTTC. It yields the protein CAIRITQNGTAQGGGYTF.

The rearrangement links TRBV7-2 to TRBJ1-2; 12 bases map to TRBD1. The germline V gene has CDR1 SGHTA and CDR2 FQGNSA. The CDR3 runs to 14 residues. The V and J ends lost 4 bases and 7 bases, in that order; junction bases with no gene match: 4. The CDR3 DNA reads TGTGCCAGCAGCTCTGGGACAGGGGGCCGTGGCTACACCTTC. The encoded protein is CASSSGTGGRGYTF.

CDR3 nucleotide sequence: TGTGCCAGCAGCGACGGGACAGGGGGCAGGGAGACCCAGTACTTC. Protein sequence: CASSDGTGGRETQYF. The chain recombines TRBV9 with TRBJ2-5; 12 positions match TRBD1. Trimming cost V 3 bases and J 5 bases; bases outside gene matches: 5. In germline, CDR1 is SGDLS, CDR2 YYNGEE. There are 15 residues in the CDR3.

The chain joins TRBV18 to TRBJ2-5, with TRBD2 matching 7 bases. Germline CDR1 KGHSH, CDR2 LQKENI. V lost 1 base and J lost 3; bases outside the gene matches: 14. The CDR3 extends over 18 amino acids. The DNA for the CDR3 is TGTGCCAGCTCACCACTCGCGGTAGCGGGCCAAACCAAAGAGACCCAGTACTTC. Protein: CASSPLAVAGQTKETQYF.

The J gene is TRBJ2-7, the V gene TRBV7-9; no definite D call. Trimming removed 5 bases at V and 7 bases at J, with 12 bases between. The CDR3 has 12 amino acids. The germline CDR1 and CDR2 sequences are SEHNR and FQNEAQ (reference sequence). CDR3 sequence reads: CASSPSGGEQYF. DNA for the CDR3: TGTGCCAGCAGCCCATCGGGTGGGGAGCAGTACTTC.

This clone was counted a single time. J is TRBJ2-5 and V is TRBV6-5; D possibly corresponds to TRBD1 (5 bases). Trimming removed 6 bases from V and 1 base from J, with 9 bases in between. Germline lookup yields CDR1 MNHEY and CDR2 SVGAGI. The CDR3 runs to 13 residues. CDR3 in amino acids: CASRLDSQETQYF. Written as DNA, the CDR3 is TGTGCCAGCAGATTAGACAGCCAAGAGACCCAGTACTTC.

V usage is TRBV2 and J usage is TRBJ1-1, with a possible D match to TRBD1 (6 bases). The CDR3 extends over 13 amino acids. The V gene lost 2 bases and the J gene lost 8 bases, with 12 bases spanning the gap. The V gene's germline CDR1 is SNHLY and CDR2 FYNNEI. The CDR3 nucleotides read TGTGCCAGCAGTGAAAGAACAGGGTTGGAAGCTTTCTTT. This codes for CASSERTGLEAFF.

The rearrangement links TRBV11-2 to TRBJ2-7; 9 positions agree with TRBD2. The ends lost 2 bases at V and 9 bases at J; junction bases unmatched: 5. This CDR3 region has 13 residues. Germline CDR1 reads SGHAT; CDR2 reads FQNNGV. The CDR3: CASSLTSGSAQYF. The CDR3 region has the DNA TGTGCCAGCAGCTTAACTAGCGGGTCTGCGCAGTACTTC.

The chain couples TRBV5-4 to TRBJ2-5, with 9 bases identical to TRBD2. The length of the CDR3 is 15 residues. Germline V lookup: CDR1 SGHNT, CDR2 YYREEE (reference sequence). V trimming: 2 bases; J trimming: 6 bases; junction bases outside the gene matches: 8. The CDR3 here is CASSFAGGDLKTQYF. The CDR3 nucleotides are TGTGCCAGCAGCTTTGCGGGGGGGGATCTGAAGACCCAGTACTTC.

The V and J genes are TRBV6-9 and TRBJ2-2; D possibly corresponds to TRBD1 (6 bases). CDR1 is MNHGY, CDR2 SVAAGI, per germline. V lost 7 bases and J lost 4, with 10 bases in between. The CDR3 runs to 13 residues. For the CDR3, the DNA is TGTGCCAGCAATCAGGGGACCACCGGGGAGCTGTTTTTT. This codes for CASNQGTTGELFF.

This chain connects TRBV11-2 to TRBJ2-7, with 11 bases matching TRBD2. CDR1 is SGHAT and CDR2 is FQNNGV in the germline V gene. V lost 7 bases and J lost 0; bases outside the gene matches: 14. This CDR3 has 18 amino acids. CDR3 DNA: TGTGCCAGCACCCCGACCCCTTCAACTAGCGGGGGCTCCTACGAGCAGTACTTC. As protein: CASTPTPSTSGGSYEQYF.

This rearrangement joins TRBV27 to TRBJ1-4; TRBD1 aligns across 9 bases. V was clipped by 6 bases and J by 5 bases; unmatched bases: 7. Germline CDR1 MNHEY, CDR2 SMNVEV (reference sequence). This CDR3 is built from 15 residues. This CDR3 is CASRNPGTGNEKLFF. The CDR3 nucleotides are TGTGCCAGCAGGAACCCCGGGACAGGGAATGAAAAACTGTTTTTT. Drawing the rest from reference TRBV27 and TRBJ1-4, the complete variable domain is EAQVTQNPRYLITVTGKKLTVTCSQNMNHEYMSWYRQDPGLGLRQIYYSMNVEVTDKGDVPEGYKVSRKEKRNFPLILESPSPNQTSLYFCASRNPGTGNEKLFFGSGTQLSVL.

The CDR3 spells CASSQGGRTEAFF. The CDR3 DNA is TGTGCCAGCAGCCAAGGGGGCCGCACTGAAGCTTTCTTT. The chain joins TRBV14 to TRBJ1-1; the D gene is possibly TRBD1 (5 bases). Between the trimmed V and J ends, which lost 1 base and 4 bases, there was a span of 7 bases. Germline V CDR1 and CDR2: SGHDN, FVKESK. The CDR3 loop spans 13 amino acids.

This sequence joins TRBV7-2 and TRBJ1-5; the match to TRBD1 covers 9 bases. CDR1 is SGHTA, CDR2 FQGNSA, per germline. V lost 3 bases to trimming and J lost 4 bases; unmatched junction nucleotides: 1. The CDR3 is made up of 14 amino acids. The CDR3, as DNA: TGTGCCAGCAGCTTGGGGACAGGGAATCAGCCCCAGCATTTT. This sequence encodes CASSLGTGNQPQHF.

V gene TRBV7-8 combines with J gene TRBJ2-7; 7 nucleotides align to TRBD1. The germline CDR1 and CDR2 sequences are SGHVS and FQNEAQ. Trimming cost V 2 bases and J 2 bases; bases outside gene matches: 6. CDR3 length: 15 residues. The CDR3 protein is CASSLRSGGAYEQYF. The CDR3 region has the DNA TGTGCCAGCAGCTTACGGTCAGGGGGAGCCTACGAGCAGTACTTC.

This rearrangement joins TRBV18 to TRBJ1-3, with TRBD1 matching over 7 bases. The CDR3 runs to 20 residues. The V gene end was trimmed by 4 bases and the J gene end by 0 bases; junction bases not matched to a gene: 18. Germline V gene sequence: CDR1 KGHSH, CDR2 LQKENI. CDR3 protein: CASSQTTGRPENYSGNTIYF. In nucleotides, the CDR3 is TGTGCCAGCTCACAAACGACAGGGCGACCCGAAAACTACTCTGGAAACACCATATATTTT.

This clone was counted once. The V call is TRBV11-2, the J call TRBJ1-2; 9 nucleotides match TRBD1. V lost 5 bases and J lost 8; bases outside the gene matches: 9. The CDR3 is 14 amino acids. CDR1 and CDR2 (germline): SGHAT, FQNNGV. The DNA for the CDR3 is TGTGCCAGCAGCAAAAGGACAGGGGATCGAGGCTACACCTTC. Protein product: CASSKRTGDRGYTF.

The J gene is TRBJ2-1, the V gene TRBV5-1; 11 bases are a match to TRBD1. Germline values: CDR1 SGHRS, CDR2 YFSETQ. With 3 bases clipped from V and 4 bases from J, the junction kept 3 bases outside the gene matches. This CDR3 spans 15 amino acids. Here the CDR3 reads CASSSGQGAYNEQFF. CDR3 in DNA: TGCGCCAGCAGCTCCGGACAGGGGGCGTACAATGAGCAGTTCTTC.

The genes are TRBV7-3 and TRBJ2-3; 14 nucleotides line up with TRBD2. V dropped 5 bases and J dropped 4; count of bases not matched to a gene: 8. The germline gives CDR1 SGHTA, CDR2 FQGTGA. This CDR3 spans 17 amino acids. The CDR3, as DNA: TGTGCCAGCAGCACCGGGACTAGCGGGGGTTGGGCAGATACGCAGTATTTT. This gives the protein CASSTGTSGGWADTQYF.

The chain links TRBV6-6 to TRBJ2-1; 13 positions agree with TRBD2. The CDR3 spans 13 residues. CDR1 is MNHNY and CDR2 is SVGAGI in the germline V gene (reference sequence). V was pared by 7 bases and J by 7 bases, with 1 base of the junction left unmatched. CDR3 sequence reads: CASTTSGRNEQFF. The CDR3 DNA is TGTGCCAGCACGACTAGCGGGAGGAATGAGCAGTTCTTC.

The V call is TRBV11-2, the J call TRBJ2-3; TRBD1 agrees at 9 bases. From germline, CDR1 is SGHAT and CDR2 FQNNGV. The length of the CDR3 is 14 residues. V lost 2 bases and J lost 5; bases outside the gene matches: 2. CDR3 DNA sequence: TGTGCCAGCAGCTTAAACAGGGGGCGAGATACGCAGTATTTT. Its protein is CASSLNRGRDTQYF.

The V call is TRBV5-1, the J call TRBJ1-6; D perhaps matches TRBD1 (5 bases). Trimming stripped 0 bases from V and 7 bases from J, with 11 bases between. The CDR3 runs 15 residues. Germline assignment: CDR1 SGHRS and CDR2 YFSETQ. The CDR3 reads CASSLEGLENSPLHF. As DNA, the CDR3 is TGCGCCAGCAGCTTGGAGGGACTTGAAAATTCACCCCTCCACTTT.